Shown below are 2 T cell receptor beta chains from a single sample sequenced in a study of blood T cell repertoires in COVID-19. Libraries were prepared by immunoSEQ multiplex PCR; TCRdb keeps only in-frame clonotypes and omits some of them. The table shows about 240,000 clones, with approximately 80% occurring only once. Material for sequencing was peripheral blood. All receptors come from a woman aged 80 or over with COVID-19, enrolled during active disease.

The rearrangement joins TRBV24-1 to TRBJ1-2, with D possibly matching TRBD1 (6 bases). V lost 1 base and J lost 4, with 9 bases in between. The CDR3 runs to 14 residues. From germline, CDR1 is KGHDR and CDR2 SFDVKD. In nucleotides, the CDR3 is TGTGCCACCAGTGATTTAAACAGGGCCTATGGCTACACCTTC. Translated: CATSDLNRAYGYTF.

This rearrangement joins TRBV5-1 to TRBJ2-6; D may be TRBD1 (7 bases). The CDR3 runs 17 residues. Germline V CDR1 and CDR2: SGHRS, YFSETQ. V was clipped by 4 bases and J by 2 bases, with 16 bases between them. CDR3 bases: TGCGCCAGCAGCATCCGACAGGGAGGAACTGGGGCCAACGTCCTGACTTTC. As protein: CASSIRQGGTGANVLTF.